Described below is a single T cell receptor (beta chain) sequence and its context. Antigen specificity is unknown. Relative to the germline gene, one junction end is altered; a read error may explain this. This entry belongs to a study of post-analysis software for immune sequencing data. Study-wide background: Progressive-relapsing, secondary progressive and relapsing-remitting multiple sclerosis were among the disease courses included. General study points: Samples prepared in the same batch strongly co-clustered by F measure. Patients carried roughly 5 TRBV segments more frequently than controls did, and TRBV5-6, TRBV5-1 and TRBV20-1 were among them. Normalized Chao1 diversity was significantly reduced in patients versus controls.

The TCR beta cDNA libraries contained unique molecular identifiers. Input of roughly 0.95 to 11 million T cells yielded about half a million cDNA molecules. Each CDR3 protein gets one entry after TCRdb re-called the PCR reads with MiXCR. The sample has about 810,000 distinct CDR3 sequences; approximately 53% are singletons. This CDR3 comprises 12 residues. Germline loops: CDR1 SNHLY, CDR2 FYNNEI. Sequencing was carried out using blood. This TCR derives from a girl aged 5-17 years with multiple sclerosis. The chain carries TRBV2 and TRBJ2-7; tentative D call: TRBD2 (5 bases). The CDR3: CAGSGLRYEQYF. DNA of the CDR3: TGTGCCGGCAGTGGACTCCGGTACGAGCAGTACTTC.